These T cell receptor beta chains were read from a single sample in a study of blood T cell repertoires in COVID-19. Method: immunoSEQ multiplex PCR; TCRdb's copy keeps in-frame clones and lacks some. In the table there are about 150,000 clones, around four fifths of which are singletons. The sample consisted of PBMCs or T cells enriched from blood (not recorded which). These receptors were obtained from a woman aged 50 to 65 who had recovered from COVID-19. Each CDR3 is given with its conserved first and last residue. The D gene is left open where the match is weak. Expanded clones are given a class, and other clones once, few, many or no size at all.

CDR3 protein: CASSFGNTGELFF; CDR3 DNA: TGTGCCAGCAGTTTCGGGAACACCGGGGAGCTGTTTTTT; J gene: TRBJ2-2; V gene: TRBV28; clone size: .; D gene: .
CDR3 protein: CASRAGEWADTQYF; CDR3 DNA: TGTGCCAGCAGAGCTGGAGAGTGGGCAGATACGCAGTATTTT; J gene: TRBJ2-3; V gene: TRBV28; clone size: .; D gene: .
CDR3 protein: CASSSQRPANTGELFF; CDR3 DNA: TGTGCCAGCAGTTCCCAGCGGCCCGCGAACACCGGGGAGCTGTTTTTT; J gene: TRBJ2-2; V gene: TRBV28; clone size: .; D gene: .
CDR3 protein: CASSYDGGAGGYTF; CDR3 DNA: TGTGCCAGCAGTTATGACGGAGGAGCGGGGGGCTACACCTTC; J gene: TRBJ1-2; V gene: TRBV6-6; clone size: once; D gene: .
CDR3 protein: CATSRDGNRGGEQFF; CDR3 DNA: TGTGCCACCAGCAGAGATGGGAACAGGGGCGGTGAGCAGTTCTTC; J gene: TRBJ2-1; V gene: TRBV15; clone size: .; D gene: TRBD1
CDR3 protein: CASSRRLATNEKLFF; CDR3 DNA: TGTGCCAGCAGCCGCCGGTTAGCAACTAATGAAAAACTGTTTTTT; J gene: TRBJ1-4; V gene: TRBV27; clone size: .; D gene: .
CDR3 protein: CASSRTGGWYTIYF; CDR3 DNA: TGTGCCAGCAGTAGGACAGGGGGCTGGTACACCATATATTTT; J gene: TRBJ1-3; V gene: TRBV28; clone size: .; D gene: TRBD1
CDR3 protein: CASSLDYLGSGAEAFF; CDR3 DNA: TGTGCCAGCAGCTTAGATTACTTAGGGAGTGGGGCTGAAGCTTTCTTT; J gene: TRBJ1-1; V gene: TRBV11-2; clone size: once; D gene: .
CDR3 protein: CSVEGGGSVRAEETQYF; CDR3 DNA: TGCAGCGTTGAGGGGGGAGGCTCCGTGCGGGCCGAAGAGACCCAGTACTTC; J gene: TRBJ2-5; V gene: TRBV29-1; clone size: .; D gene: .
CDR3 protein: CASSEEGDSGANVLTF; CDR3 DNA: TGTGCCAGCAGTGAAGAGGGGGACTCTGGGGCCAACGTCCTGACTTTC; J gene: TRBJ2-6; V gene: TRBV6-4; clone size: medium-sized; D gene: .
CDR3 protein: CASSDRALDNQPQHF; CDR3 DNA: TGTGCCAGCAGTGACAGGGCCTTAGACAATCAGCCCCAGCATTTT; J gene: TRBJ1-5; V gene: TRBV2; clone size: .; D gene: .
CDR3 protein: CASSKTGTPRGDTQYF; CDR3 DNA: TGTGCCAGCAGCAAAACCGGGACACCAAGAGGGGATACGCAGTATTTT; J gene: TRBJ2-3; V gene: TRBV5-4; clone size: once; D gene: .
CDR3 protein: CAWSLPRQDRNYGYTF; CDR3 DNA: TGTGCCTGGAGTCTTCCCCGACAGGATCGAAACTATGGCTACACCTTC; J gene: TRBJ1-2; V gene: TRBV30; clone size: few; D gene: .
CDR3 protein: CASSYSGQGAFYGYTF; CDR3 DNA: TGTGCCAGCAGTTACTCCGGACAGGGGGCCTTCTATGGCTACACCTTC; J gene: TRBJ1-2; V gene: TRBV6-5; clone size: .; D gene: TRBD1
CDR3 protein: CASSWGDGAKAQYF; CDR3 DNA: TGCGCCAGCAGCTGGGGGGACGGAGCAAAGGCCCAGTACTTC; J gene: TRBJ2-5; V gene: TRBV5-1; clone size: .; D gene: .
CDR3 protein: CASSKGSLVQGPRTGELFF; CDR3 DNA: TGTGCCAGCAGCAAAGGTTCGCTCGTACAGGGACCGAGGACCGGGGAGCTGTTTTTT; J gene: TRBJ2-2; V gene: TRBV21-1; clone size: few; D gene: .
CDR3 protein: CANNQGSDTQYF; CDR3 DNA: TGTGCCAACAACCAGGGTTCAGATACGCAGTATTTT; J gene: TRBJ2-3; V gene: TRBV2; clone size: .; D gene: .
CDR3 protein: CASSPSLGAPGQGSYNEQFF; CDR3 DNA: TGTGCCAGCAGCCCTAGCCTAGGGGCGCCGGGACAGGGCAGCTACAATGAGCAGTTCTTC; J gene: TRBJ2-1; V gene: TRBV11-3; clone size: .; D gene: TRBD1
CDR3 protein: CASSKLQGNTGELFF; CDR3 DNA: TGTGCCAGCAGTAAGCTCCAGGGGAACACCGGGGAGCTGTTTTTT; J gene: TRBJ2-2; V gene: TRBV2; clone size: .; D gene: .
CDR3 protein: CASGLSRDRVETQYF; CDR3 DNA: TGTGCTAGTGGTTTGTCCCGGGACAGGGTTGAGACCCAGTACTTC; J gene: TRBJ2-5; V gene: TRBV12-5; clone size: .; D gene: TRBD1
CDR3 protein: CASRRQGDTEAFF; CDR3 DNA: TGTGCCAGTAGGAGACAGGGGGACACTGAAGCTTTCTTT; J gene: TRBJ1-1; V gene: TRBV19; clone size: .; D gene: TRBD1
CDR3 protein: CASSLASEPRWANVLTF; CDR3 DNA: TGTGCCAGCAGCTTGGCCTCTGAGCCCCGCTGGGCCAACGTCCTGACTTTC; J gene: TRBJ2-6; V gene: TRBV5-6; clone size: .; D gene: .
CDR3 protein: CASSQEHRAGNEKLFF; CDR3 DNA: TGTGCCAGCAGCCAAGAACACAGGGCTGGGAATGAAAAACTGTTTTTT; J gene: TRBJ1-4; V gene: TRBV3-1/TRBV3-2; clone size: .; D gene: .
CDR3 protein: CATRFQANTEAFF; CDR3 DNA: TGTGCCACCAGGTTTCAGGCGAACACTGAAGCTTTCTTT; J gene: TRBJ1-1; V gene: TRBV15; clone size: .; D gene: .
CDR3 protein: CASSLSVGQGKDGYTF; CDR3 DNA: TGTGCCAGCAGTTTATCCGTAGGACAGGGAAAGGATGGCTACACCTTC; J gene: TRBJ1-2; V gene: TRBV28; clone size: .; D gene: TRBD1
CDR3 protein: CASSLEGGGGMNYGYTF; CDR3 DNA: TGTGCCAGCAGCTTGGAGGGCGGGGGCGGTATGAACTATGGCTACACCTTC; J gene: TRBJ1-2; V gene: TRBV5-6; clone size: .; D gene: .
CDR3 protein: CASSLVGTGQGNTGELFF; CDR3 DNA: TGTGCCAGCAGCTTAGTGGGCACGGGACAGGGCAACACCGGGGAGCTGTTTTTT; J gene: TRBJ2-2; V gene: TRBV7-6; clone size: .; D gene: TRBD1
CDR3 protein: CASSPLVLVGRGTEAFF; CDR3 DNA: TGTGCCAGCAGTCCATTAGTCTTGGTCGGGAGAGGCACTGAAGCTTTCTTT; J gene: TRBJ1-1; V gene: TRBV2; clone size: .; D gene: .
CDR3 protein: CASSVRQDYGYTF; CDR3 DNA: TGTGCCAGCAGTGTTAGACAGGATTATGGCTACACCTTC; J gene: TRBJ1-2; V gene: TRBV2; clone size: .; D gene: .
CDR3 protein: CASSLVEAQPQHF; CDR3 DNA: TGTGCCAGCAGCTTGGTGGAGGCACAGCCCCAGCATTTT; J gene: TRBJ1-5; V gene: TRBV5-8; clone size: .; D gene: .